Given below is one TCR beta chain in context. These data belong to a study of blood T cell repertoires in COVID-19. In the original processing: From reference gene primer amplification, estimates of nucleated cell counts were derived. Clones were sequenced by immunoSEQ multiplex PCR, and TCRdb holds only the in-frame ones, with some missing. V, J and clone size derive from that table, while D and trimming were established from the DNA sequence. The data show fewer than 250,000 clones, about 91% seen once. V lost 3 bases, J lost 1 base, and 12 bases lay in between. The CDR3 spans 15 residues. Germline CDR1 MNHEY, CDR2 SVGAGI.

The source is a woman aged 40 to 55 with acute or convalescent COVID-19. The chain has TRBV6-5 and TRBJ1-1, with a tentative D call TRBD1 (6 bases). Sequenced sample: peripheral blood. The CDR3, as DNA: TGTGCCAGCAGTTATACAGGGAGGGCGAACACTGAAGCTTTCTTT. Amino acids: CASSYTGRANTEAFF.